This TCR beta chain derives from a study of blood T cell repertoires in COVID-19. In the study overall: Samples representing acute and convalescent COVID-19 were sourced from the United States, Italy and Spain. Nucleic acid was either cDNA or gDNA, and it came from T cells, B-cell-depleted T cells, or PBMCs.

Participants reported their clinical history, and cohort assignment relied on those reports. The assay was immunoSEQ multiplex PCR, and TCRdb's table has in-frame clones only and misses some. The table shows 250,000 or so clones, with over 75% occurring only once. CDR3 size: 18 residues. J was trimmed by 3 bases and V by 3 bases; bases with no gene match: 9. From germline, CDR1 is KGHDR and CDR2 SFDVKD. Material: PBMCs or T cells enriched from blood (not recorded which). This clonotype originated in a middle-aged woman who had been exposed to COVID-19. The chain is built from TRBV24-1 and TRBJ2-2; 10 nucleotides match TRBD2. The CDR3 sequence: CATSDPTGTSDHTGELFF. In DNA form, the CDR3 reads TGTGCCACCAGTGATCCGACCGGGACTAGCGATCACACCGGGGAGCTGTTTTTT.